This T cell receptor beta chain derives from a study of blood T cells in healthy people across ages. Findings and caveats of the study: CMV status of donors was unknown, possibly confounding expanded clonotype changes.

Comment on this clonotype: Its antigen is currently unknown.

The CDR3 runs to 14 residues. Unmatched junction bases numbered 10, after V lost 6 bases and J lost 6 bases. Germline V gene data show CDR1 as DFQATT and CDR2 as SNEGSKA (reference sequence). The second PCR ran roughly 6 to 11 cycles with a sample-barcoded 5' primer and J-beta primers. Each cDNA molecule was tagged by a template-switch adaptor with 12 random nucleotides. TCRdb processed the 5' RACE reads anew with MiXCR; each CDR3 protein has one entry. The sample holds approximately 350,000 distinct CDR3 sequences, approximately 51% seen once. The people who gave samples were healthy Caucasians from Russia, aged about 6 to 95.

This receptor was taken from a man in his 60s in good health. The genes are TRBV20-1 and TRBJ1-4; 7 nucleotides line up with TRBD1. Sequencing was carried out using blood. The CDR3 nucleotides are TGCAGTGCAGTGTATGCAGGGGGGTATGAAAAACTGTTTTTT. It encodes CSAVYAGGYEKLFF.